A single sample gave rise to the 21 T cell receptor beta chains below, sequenced in a study of long-term antiretroviral therapy in people with HIV. Runs used v3.0 of the immunoSEQ assay and were done at survey level. The data were produced by immunoSEQ multiplex PCR, yet TCRdb's version contains in-frame clones alone and is incomplete. The top ten clones hold roughly 13% of a sample with 30,000 to 40,000 clones, about 85% of them seen once. The sequencing here drew on unsorted PBMCs, taken 1.1 years after starting antiretroviral therapy. The receptor source for this set is a man aged 18 to 29 with HIV.

The V call is TRBV5-1, the J call TRBJ2-1, with D possibly being TRBD1 or TRBD2 (5 bases each). Germline-derived CDR1 and CDR2 are SGHRS and YFSETQ. V was cut by 4 bases and J by 9 bases, with 17 bases left in between. The CDR3 totals 14 residues. CDR3 region: CASSPGINGGEQFF. Written as DNA, the CDR3 is TGCGCCAGCAGCCCTGGGATTAATGGGGGTGAGCAGTTCTTC.

The V gene is TRBV2, the J gene TRBJ2-1, with 8 bases identical to TRBD2. This CDR3 has 13 amino acids. The ends lost 3 bases at V and 15 bases at J; junction bases unmatched: 10. CDR1 is SNHLY, CDR2 FYNNEI, per germline. CDR3 bases: TGTGCCAGCAGTGAGGACGGGGGGGCCTCCAGGTTCTTC. Amino acid sequence: CASSEDGGASRFF.

The CDR3 DNA follows: TGTGCCAGCTCGTTACGTGGACAGGGGACCGATGAGCAGTTCTTC. This gives the protein CASSLRGQGTDEQFF. J is TRBJ2-1 and V is TRBV6-5, with 9 nucleotides matching TRBD1. The CDR3 length is 15 residues. The trim removed 8 bases at V and 8 bases at J, leaving 13 bases unmatched. Looked up from germline, CDR1 is MNHEY and CDR2 is SVGAGI.

The chain combines TRBV6-5 with TRBJ2-7, with D tentatively TRBD2 (6 bases). V was trimmed by 2 bases and J by 1 base, leaving 12 bases between them. The CDR3 is 15 amino acids. The germline V gene has CDR1 MNHEY and CDR2 SVGAGI. The CDR3 here is CASSYGKAGSYEQYF. CDR3 DNA: TGTGCCAGCAGTTACGGAAAGGCGGGATCCTACGAGCAGTACTTC.

V is TRBV7-9 and J is TRBJ2-3; TRBD2 matches 12 bases. The germline V gene has CDR1 SEHNR and CDR2 FQNEAQ (reference sequence). The CDR3 length is 18 residues. V gave up 4 bases and J gave up 1 base; unmatched junction bases: 9. CDR3 region: CASSSLAGGSTGTDTQYF. For the CDR3, the DNA is TGTGCCAGCAGCTCCCTAGCGGGGGGGTCGACGGGCACAGATACGCAGTATTTT.

The chain is built from TRBV6-1 and TRBJ2-3; D uncertain. Trimming removed 4 bases from V and 1 base from J, with 6 bases in between. The CDR3 sequence is 13 residues long. CDR1 is MNHNS and CDR2 is SASEGT in the germline V gene. This CDR3 is CASSGLGTDTQYF. CDR3 sequence (DNA): TGTGCCAGCAGTGGCCTAGGCACAGATACGCAGTATTTT.

The rearrangement joins TRBV7-6 to TRBJ2-7; D possibly corresponds to TRBD1 (6 bases). Germline CDR1 reads SGHVS; CDR2 reads FNYEAQ. The CDR3 runs 14 residues. V shed 5 bases and J shed 0 bases, with 11 bases lying between them. The CDR3 DNA reads TGTGCCAGCAGCCACCTGGACAGCTCCTACGAGCAGTACTTC. Its protein product is CASSHLDSSYEQYF.

This chain joins TRBV2 and TRBJ1-2, with 7 nucleotides matching TRBD1. The J segment lost 2 bases and the V segment lost 0 bases, leaving 0 bases of the junction unmatched. The CDR3 has 14 amino acids. Looked up from germline, CDR1 is SNHLY and CDR2 is FYNNEI. The CDR3: CASSEAQGNYGYTF. As DNA, the CDR3 is TGTGCCAGCAGTGAAGCACAGGGGAACTATGGCTACACCTTC.

The rearrangement uses TRBV5-4 and TRBJ2-4, with D possibly being TRBD1 (6 bases). There are 12 residues in the CDR3. V was shortened by 4 bases and J by 8 bases, with 10 bases between the two germline ends. Germline V CDR1 and CDR2: SGHNT, YYREEE (reference sequence). The CDR3 is CASSTGNDIQYF. CDR3 bases: TGTGCCAGCAGCACAGGGAACGACATTCAGTACTTC. The full variable domain, completed using reference TRBV5-4 and TRBJ2-4, is ETGVTQSPTHLIKTRGQQVTLRCSSQSGHNTVSWYQQALGQGPQFIFQYYREEENGRGNFPPRFSGLQFPNYSSELNVNALELDDSALYLCASSTGNDIQYFGAGTRLSVL.

The chain combines TRBV9 with TRBJ2-7, with a possible D match to TRBD2 (6 bases). This CDR3 comprises 14 residues. CDR1 and CDR2 from the germline V gene are SGDLS and YYNGEE. V lost 2 bases and J lost 0, with 9 bases in between. CDR3 region: CASSVSSGSYEQYF. CDR3 DNA: TGTGCCAGCAGCGTTAGTAGCGGCTCCTACGAGCAGTACTTC.

This chain links TRBV30 with TRBJ2-5; D is perhaps TRBD1 or TRBD2 (6 bases each). CDR3 length equals 13 residues. CDR1 GTSNPN and CDR2 SVGIG come from the germline V gene (reference sequence). V gave up 4 bases and J gave up 5 bases, with 14 bases separating them. The CDR3 DNA follows: TGTGCCTGGAACGGGGGCCTCGGGGAGACCCAGTACTTC. Encoded protein: CAWNGGLGETQYF.

The chain has TRBV2 and TRBJ2-2; 9 bases are a match to TRBD1. The germline V gene has CDR1 SNHLY and CDR2 FYNNEI. The CDR3 is made up of 14 amino acids. V lost 8 bases and J lost 4; bases outside the gene matches: 5. CDR3 region: CASSGQGGTGELFF. CDR3 sequence (DNA): TGTGCCAGCTCGGGACAGGGAGGCACCGGGGAGCTGTTTTTT.

V and J are TRBV2 and TRBJ1-3; a weak D match, TRBD1 (5 bases). The V end lost 5 bases, the J end lost 0 bases, and 14 bases lay between the germline ends. The CDR3 sequence is 16 residues long. Looked up from germline, CDR1 is SNHLY and CDR2 is FYNNEI. CDR3 nucleotides: TGTGCCAGCAGTCGTGAGGGGCCCGGCTCTGGAAACACCATATATTTT. It codes for CASSREGPGSGNTIYF. Based on the CDR3 plus reference TRBV2 and TRBJ1-3, the full variable domain is EPEVTQTPSHQVTQMGQEVILRCVPISNHLYFYWYRQILGQKVEFLVSFYNNEISEKSEIFDDQFSVERPDGSNFTLKIRSTKLEDSAMYFCASSREGPGSGNTIYFGEGSWLTVV.

This chain uses TRBV30 with TRBJ1-1; D call uncertain. This CDR3 spans 11 amino acids. The V gene lost 3 bases and the J gene lost 11 bases, with 13 bases spanning the gap. CDR1 is GTSNPN and CDR2 is SVGIG in the germline V gene (reference sequence). CDR3 protein: CAWSARSDAFF. CDR3 coding DNA: TGTGCCTGGAGCGCCAGATCAGACGCTTTCTTT.

The chain carries TRBV6-4 and TRBJ2-1; TRBD1 aligns across 11 bases. This CDR3 contains 14 residues. V trimming: 4 bases; J trimming: 8 bases; junction bases outside the gene matches: 4. The germline gives CDR1 MRHNA, CDR2 SNTAGT. The CDR3 nucleotides are TGTGCCAGCAGTGCCGGACAGGGGGCCGATGAGCAGTTCTTC. This translates into CASSAGQGADEQFF.

The chain carries TRBV30 and TRBJ2-7; 7 bases line up with TRBD1. Trimming removed 0 bases from V and 4 bases from J; junction bases left unmatched: 3. Looked up from germline, CDR1 is GTSNPN and CDR2 is SVGIG (reference sequence). The CDR3 covers 13 residues. The CDR3 is CAWSVDREYEQYF. The CDR3 DNA reads as TGTGCCTGGAGTGTAGACAGGGAATACGAGCAGTACTTC.

This clone appeared a few times. This chain joins TRBV4-3 and TRBJ2-7, with D perhaps TRBD1 or TRBD2 (6 bases each). This CDR3 region has 17 residues. V dropped 1 base and J dropped 0 bases, with 16 bases sitting between them. Looked up from germline, CDR1 is LGHNA and CDR2 is YSLEER. CDR3 sequence: CASSQVGSGDSSYEQYF. The CDR3 DNA sequence: TGCGCCAGCAGCCAAGTCGGATCAGGGGACTCCTCCTACGAGCAGTACTTC.

This chain joins TRBV29-1 and TRBJ2-1; 11 bases align to TRBD2. The germline V gene has CDR1 SQVTM and CDR2 ANQGSEA. This CDR3 spans 14 amino acids. J lost 9 bases, V lost 4 bases, and 8 bases had no gene match. CDR3 nucleotide sequence: TGCAGCGTTGTGGAGACTAGCGGGGTGGGTGAGCAGTTCTTC. This translates into CSVVETSGVGEQFF.

The chain recombines TRBV7-6 with TRBJ1-1; possibly TRBD1 for D (6 bases). From germline, CDR1 is SGHVS and CDR2 FNYEAQ. The CDR3 runs 15 residues. Trimming took 0 bases from V and 2 from J, leaving 10 bases between them. As DNA, the CDR3 is TGTGCCAGCAGCTTAGCTCCAGGGGCAAACACTGAAGCTTTCTTT. It codes for CASSLAPGANTEAFF.

J is TRBJ1-1 and V is TRBV19; D is unclear. CDR1 LNHDA and CDR2 SQIVND come from the germline V gene (reference sequence). There are 13 residues in the CDR3. Trimming stripped 6 bases from V and 1 base from J, with 9 bases between. CDR3 loop: CASSWAENTEAFF. CDR3 nucleotides: TGTGCCAGTAGCTGGGCAGAGAACACTGAAGCTTTCTTT.

The rearrangement joins TRBV2 to TRBJ1-1, with D possibly being TRBD1 (5 bases). Trimming cost V 4 bases and J 1 base, with 10 bases left between them. In germline, CDR1 is SNHLY, CDR2 FYNNEI. CDR3 size: 14 residues. In DNA form, the CDR3 reads TGTGCCAGCAGTGTGGCAGGGCAGAACACTGAAGCTTTCTTT. This sequence encodes CASSVAGQNTEAFF.